The clone carrying this TCR beta chain showed up many times. These data are taken from a study of identical twins. Addition of a universal primer site occurred through template switching, and cDNA carried unique molecular identifiers. TCRdb re-derived calls from the 5' RACE reads in MiXCR, one entry per CDR3 protein. The sample lists 120,000 to 150,000 distinct CDR3 sequences; around 3.6% were seen once. Per the germline V gene, CDR1 is SGHNT and CDR2 is YENEEA. V was shortened by 5 bases and J by 6 bases, with 14 bases between the two germline ends. The CDR3 contains 14 residues. The chain couples TRBV11-3 to TRBJ2-1, with D perhaps assigned TRBD1 or TRBD2 (5 bases each). The sequence derives from a man between 18 and 35 years old in good health. Sequences were obtained from memory T cells sorted from blood. The CDR3 DNA is TGTGCCAGCAGCACCGGGGCATTAGGCAATGAGCAGTTCTTC. Its translation: CASSTGALGNEQFF. The full variable domain, rest sourced from reference TRBV11-3 and TRBJ2-1, is EAGVVQSPRYKIIEKKQPVAFWCNPISGHNTLYWYLQNLGQGPELLIRYENEEAVDDSQLPKDRFSAERLKGVDSTLKIQPAELGDSAVYLCASSTGALGNEQFFGPGTRLTVL.